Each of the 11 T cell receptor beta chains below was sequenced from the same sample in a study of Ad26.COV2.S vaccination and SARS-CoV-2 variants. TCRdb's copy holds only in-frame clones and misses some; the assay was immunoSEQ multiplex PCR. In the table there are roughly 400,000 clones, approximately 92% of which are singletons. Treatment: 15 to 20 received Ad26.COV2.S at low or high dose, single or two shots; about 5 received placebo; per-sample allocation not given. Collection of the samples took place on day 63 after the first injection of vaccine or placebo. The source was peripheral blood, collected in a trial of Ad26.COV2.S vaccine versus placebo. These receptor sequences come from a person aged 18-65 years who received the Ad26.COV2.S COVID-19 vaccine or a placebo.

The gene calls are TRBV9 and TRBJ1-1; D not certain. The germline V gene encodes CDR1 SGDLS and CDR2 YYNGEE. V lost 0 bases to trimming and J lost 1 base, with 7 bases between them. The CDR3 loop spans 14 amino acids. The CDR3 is CASSVGSGNTEAFF. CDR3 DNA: TGTGCCAGCAGCGTAGGTTCGGGGAACACTGAAGCTTTCTTT.

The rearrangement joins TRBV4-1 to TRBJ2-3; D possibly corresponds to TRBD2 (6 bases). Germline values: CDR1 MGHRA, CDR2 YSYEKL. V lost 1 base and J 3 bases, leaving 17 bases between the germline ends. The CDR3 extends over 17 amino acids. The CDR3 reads CASSQGGTYTQTDTQYF. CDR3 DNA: TGCGCCAGCAGCCAAGGCGGGACTTATACCCAAACAGATACGCAGTATTTT.

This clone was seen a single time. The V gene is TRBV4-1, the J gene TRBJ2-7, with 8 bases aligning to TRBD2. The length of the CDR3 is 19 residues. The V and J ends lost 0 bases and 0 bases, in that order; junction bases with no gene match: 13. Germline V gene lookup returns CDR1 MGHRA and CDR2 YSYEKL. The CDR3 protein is CASSQDAPLSSGGSYEQYF. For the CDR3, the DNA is TGCGCCAGCAGCCAAGATGCCCCCTTATCGAGCGGGGGCTCCTACGAGCAGTACTTC.

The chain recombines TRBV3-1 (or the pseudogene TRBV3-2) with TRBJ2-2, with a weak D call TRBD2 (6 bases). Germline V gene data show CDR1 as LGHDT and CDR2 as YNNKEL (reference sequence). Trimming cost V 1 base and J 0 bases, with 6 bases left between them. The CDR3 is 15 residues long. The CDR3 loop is CASSQGLANTGELFF. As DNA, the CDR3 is TGTGCCAGCAGCCAAGGACTAGCGAACACCGGGGAGCTGTTTTTT.

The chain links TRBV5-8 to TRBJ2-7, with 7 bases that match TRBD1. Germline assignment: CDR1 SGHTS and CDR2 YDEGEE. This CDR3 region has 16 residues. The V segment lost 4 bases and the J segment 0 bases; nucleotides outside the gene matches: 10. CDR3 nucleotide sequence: TGTGCCAGCAGCACTCCGGGACAGATCTACTCCTACGAGCAGTACTTC. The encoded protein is CASSTPGQIYSYEQYF.

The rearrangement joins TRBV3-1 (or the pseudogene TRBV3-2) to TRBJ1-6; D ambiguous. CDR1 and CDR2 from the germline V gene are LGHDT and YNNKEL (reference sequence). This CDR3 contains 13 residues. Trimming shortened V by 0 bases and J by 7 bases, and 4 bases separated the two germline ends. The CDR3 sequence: CASSQDWNSPLHF. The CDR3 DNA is TGTGCCAGCAGCCAAGATTGGAATTCACCCCTCCACTTT.

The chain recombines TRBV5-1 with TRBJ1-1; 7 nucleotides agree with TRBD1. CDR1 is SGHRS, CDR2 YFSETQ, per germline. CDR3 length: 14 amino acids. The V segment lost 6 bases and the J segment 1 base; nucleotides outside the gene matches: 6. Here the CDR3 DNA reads TGCGCCAGCAAGACAGGGATGGGGAACACTGAAGCTTTCTTT. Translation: CASKTGMGNTEAFF.

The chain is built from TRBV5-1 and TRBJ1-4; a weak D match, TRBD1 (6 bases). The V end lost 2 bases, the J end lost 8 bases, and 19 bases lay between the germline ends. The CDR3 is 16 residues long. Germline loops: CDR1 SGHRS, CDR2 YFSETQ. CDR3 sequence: CASSFTGTANVEKLFF. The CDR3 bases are TGCGCCAGCAGCTTTACAGGGACGGCGAATGTGGAAAAACTGTTTTTT.

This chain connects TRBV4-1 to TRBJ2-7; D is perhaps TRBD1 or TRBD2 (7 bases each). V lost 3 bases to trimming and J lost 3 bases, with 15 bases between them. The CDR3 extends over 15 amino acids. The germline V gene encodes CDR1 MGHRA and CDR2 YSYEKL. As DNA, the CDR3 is TGCGCCAGCAGCCAGGAGAGCGGGACAGTCTACGAGCAGTACTTC. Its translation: CASSQESGTVYEQYF.

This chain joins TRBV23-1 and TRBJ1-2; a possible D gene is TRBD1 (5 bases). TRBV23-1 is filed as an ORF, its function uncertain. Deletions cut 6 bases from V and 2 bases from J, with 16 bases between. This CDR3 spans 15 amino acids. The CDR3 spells CASSHQGPMNYGYTF. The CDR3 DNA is TGCGCCAGCAGCCATCAGGGACCGATGAACTATGGCTACACCTTC.

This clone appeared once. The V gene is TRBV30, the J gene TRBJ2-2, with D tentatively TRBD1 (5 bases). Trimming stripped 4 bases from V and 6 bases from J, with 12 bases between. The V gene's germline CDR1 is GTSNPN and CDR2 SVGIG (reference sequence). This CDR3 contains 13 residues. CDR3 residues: CAWMPGPPGELFF. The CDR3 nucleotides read TGTGCCTGGATGCCAGGGCCCCCCGGGGAGCTGTTTTTT.